Listed below are T cell receptor beta chains from one sample, sequenced in a study of CD8 T cells in ankylosing spondylitis. One entry per CDR3 protein results from TCRdb running MiXCR on the 5' RACE reads. The table has more than 600,000 distinct CDR3 sequences, 15% to 20% seen once. Specimen: blood, either unsorted or a sorted T cell fraction (not recorded which). The receptors derive from a male donor with ankylosing spondylitis. Both conserved end residues are part of each CDR3. The D gene is left open where the match is weak. Size tells how often a clone was seen (once, few, many) or the class of an expanded clone, and some rows leave it out.

V	D	size	J	CDR3	DNA
TRBV27	.	many	TRBJ1-6	CASSFGQNNSPLHF	TGTGCCAGCAGTTTTGGGCAGAATAATTCACCCCTCCACTTT
TRBV29-1	.	few	TRBJ2-2	CSVEVSGQGPGELFF	TGCAGCGTTGAAGTATCGGGCCAGGGCCCCGGGGAGCTGTTTTTT
TRBV6-5	.	.	TRBJ1-5	CASSYGGNDQPQHF	TGTGCCAGCAGTTACGGGGGGAACGATCAGCCCCAGCATTTT
TRBV6-2/TRBV6-3	.	.	TRBJ2-7	CASRIGPVYEQYF	TGTGCCAGCAGGATCGGGCCTGTCTACGAGCAGTACTTC
TRBV10-3	.	.	TRBJ2-3	CAISERGQDPRDTQYF	TGTGCCATCAGTGAGAGGGGCCAGGACCCACGAGATACGCAGTATTTT
TRBV30	.	few	TRBJ2-2	CAWSVDRTGELFF	TGTGCCTGGAGTGTAGATCGGACCGGGGAGCTGTTTTTT
TRBV25-1	.	.	TRBJ1-2	CASSEARAYGYTF	TGTGCCAGCAGTGAAGCCAGAGCCTATGGCTACACCTTC
TRBV6-1	TRBD1	.	TRBJ2-5	CASSAQPGQGAETQYF	TGTGCCAGCAGCGCCCAGCCTGGACAGGGGGCAGAGACCCAGTACTTC
TRBV20-1	.	.	TRBJ2-7	CSASGRNSYEQYF	TGCAGTGCGTCGGGACGCAACTCCTACGAGCAGTACTTC
TRBV5-1	TRBD2	few	TRBJ2-5	CASSWMLAGGETQYF	TGCGCCAGCAGCTGGATGCTAGCGGGGGGAGAGACCCAGTACTTC
TRBV20-1	.	few	TRBJ2-1	CSARSVAVTVHEQFF	TGCAGTGCTAGATCCGTTGCGGTCACCGTCCATGAGCAGTTCTTC
TRBV20-1	TRBD2	few	TRBJ2-1	CSARDILRGGTYNEQFF	TGCAGTGCTAGAGATATATTACGCGGGGGAACCTACAATGAGCAGTTCTTC
TRBV20-1	TRBD1	.	TRBJ2-1	CSVRDQGVNEQFF	TGCAGTGTCCGGGACCAGGGGGTCAATGAGCAGTTCTTC
TRBV15	.	.	TRBJ2-1	CATSRSSKGNEQFF	TGTGCCACCAGCAGATCCTCAAAGGGGAATGAGCAGTTCTTC
TRBV24-1	.	many	TRBJ2-1	CATSDFRQGYDEQFF	TGTGCCACCAGTGATTTCCGGCAGGGGTACGATGAGCAGTTCTTC
TRBV12-3/TRBV12-4	.	few	TRBJ2-1	CASSPRTARANEQFF	TGTGCCAGCAGTCCGCGGACAGCAAGGGCCAATGAGCAGTTCTTC
TRBV12-3/TRBV12-4	TRBD1	few	TRBJ2-5	CASREQGYQETQYF	TGTGCCAGCAGGGAACAGGGGTACCAAGAGACCCAGTACTTC
TRBV20-1	.	.	TRBJ2-7	CSAQSGLWVGEQYF	TGCAGTGCGCAGAGCGGACTATGGGTCGGGGAGCAGTACTTC
TRBV20-1	TRBD1	few	TRBJ2-1	CSATGTEKSSYNEQFF	TGCAGTGCTACAGGGACAGAGAAAAGCTCCTACAATGAGCAGTTCTTC
TRBV29-1	TRBD1	.	TRBJ1-1	CSVLGGGQGFIAEAFF	TGCAGCGTTTTAGGGGGAGGACAGGGTTTTATCGCTGAAGCTTTCTTT
TRBV3-1	TRBD1	.	TRBJ2-1	CASSSRRGQGEASGHNEQFF	TGTGCCAGCAGTTCCCGGAGGGGACAGGGGGAGGCTAGCGGGCACAATGAGCAGTTCTTC
TRBV7-8	.	few	TRBJ1-1	CASRGWDKDTEAFF	TGTGCCAGCAGGGGGTGGGACAAGGACACTGAAGCTTTCTTT
TRBV6-1	TRBD1	.	TRBJ1-4	CASSEPGGPTNEKLFF	TGTGCCAGCAGTGAACCAGGGGGCCCAACTAATGAAAAACTGTTTTTT
TRBV25-1	.	.	TRBJ2-5	CASSAATGRRETQYF	TGTGCCAGCAGTGCCGCCACGGGGCGACGGGAGACCCAGTACTTC
TRBV29-1	.	.	TRBJ1-2	CSVVQGDGYTF	TGCAGCGTTGTACAGGGTGATGGCTACACCTTC
TRBV7-2	.	once	TRBJ2-5	CASSSTLGIETQYF	TGTGCCAGCAGTTCAACCCTGGGAATAGAGACCCAGTACTTC
TRBV4-2	TRBD2	many	TRBJ2-1	CASSQPGLVYNEQFF	TGTGCCAGCAGCCAACCGGGACTAGTTTACAATGAGCAGTTCTTC
TRBV2	.	.	TRBJ2-2	CASSEPANTGELFF	TGTGCCAGCAGTGAGCCGGCTAACACCGGGGAGCTGTTTTTT
TRBV6-5	TRBD1	.	TRBJ2-7	CASSSQGTYEQYF	TGTGCCAGCAGTTCACAGGGGACCTACGAGCAGTACTTC
TRBV20-1	.	.	TRBJ1-4	CSASTEFNEKLFF	TGCAGTGCTAGTACGGAGTTTAATGAAAAACTGTTTTTT
TRBV7-9	.	.	TRBJ1-5	CASSAAGPINQPQHF	TGTGCCAGCAGCGCCGCCGGCCCTATCAATCAGCCCCAGCATTTT
TRBV2	.	few	TRBJ1-6	CASSGVSGSRHNSPLHF	TGTGCCAGCAGTGGCGTCTCGGGCTCCCGGCATAATTCACCCCTCCACTTT
TRBV28	TRBD1	.	TRBJ1-4	CASSNAGQINEKLFF	TGTGCCAGCAGCAACGCGGGACAGATTAATGAAAAACTGTTTTTT
TRBV18	TRBD2	.	TRBJ2-1	CASSPGTSGRVGYNEQFF	TGTGCCAGCTCACCCGGGACTAGCGGGAGAGTGGGCTACAATGAGCAGTTCTTC
TRBV12-3/TRBV12-4	TRBD1	many	TRBJ1-1	CASRLDRVTEAFF	TGTGCCAGCAGGCTAGACAGGGTCACTGAAGCTTTCTTT
TRBV29-1	.	few	TRBJ2-1	CSVVPREPNFYNEQFF	TGCAGCGTTGTTCCGCGGGAACCCAATTTTTACAATGAGCAGTTCTTC
TRBV2	.	.	TRBJ2-7	CASRSGVGSYEQYF	TGTGCCAGCAGATCTGGGGTCGGCTCCTACGAGCAGTACTTC
TRBV21-1	.	few	TRBJ2-4	CASSNIGGQGVNIQYF	TGTGCCAGCAGCAATATTGGCGGGCAAGGGGTAAACATTCAGTACTTC
TRBV5-1	TRBD2	few	TRBJ2-3	CASSLELAGIDTQYF	TGCGCCAGCAGCTTGGAACTAGCGGGGATAGATACGCAGTATTTT
TRBV28	.	few	TRBJ2-7	CASSKPRPYEQYF	TGTGCCAGCAGTAAACCGCGGCCCTACGAGCAGTACTTC
TRBV7-8	.	few	TRBJ2-5	CASRQGTGQETQYF	TGTGCCAGCCGACAAGGTACAGGGCAAGAGACCCAGTACTTC
TRBV15	.	.	TRBJ1-1	CATSRVRTAGAFF	TGTGCCACCAGCAGAGTGCGGACAGCGGGGGCTTTCTTT
TRBV2	.	.	TRBJ2-2	CASSASGFKNGELFF	TGTGCCAGCAGTGCCTCGGGGTTTAAGAACGGGGAGCTGTTTTTT
TRBV2	TRBD1	.	TRBJ2-1	CASTQQGVSSYNEQFF	TGTGCCAGCACTCAACAGGGGGTCAGCTCCTACAATGAGCAGTTCTTC
TRBV11-2	.	.	TRBJ1-1	CASSFDPEEVNTEAFF	TGTGCCAGCAGCTTCGATCCGGAAGAGGTCAACACTGAAGCTTTCTTT
TRBV4-3	.	many	TRBJ2-7	CASSQDRQGYEQYF	TGCGCCAGCAGCCAAGATAGGCAGGGCTACGAGCAGTACTTC
TRBV12-3/TRBV12-4	.	few	TRBJ1-2	CASRRGFGGYTF	TGTGCCAGCCGGCGGGGTTTTGGCGGCTACACCTTC
TRBV9	.	.	TRBJ1-4	CASSVGAVGATNEKLFF	TGTGCCAGCAGCGTAGGGGCAGTTGGTGCAACTAATGAAAAACTGTTTTTT
TRBV5-1	.	few	TRBJ2-7	CASSSAGRSYEQYF	TGCGCCAGCAGCTCTGCAGGGCGCTCCTACGAGCAGTACTTC